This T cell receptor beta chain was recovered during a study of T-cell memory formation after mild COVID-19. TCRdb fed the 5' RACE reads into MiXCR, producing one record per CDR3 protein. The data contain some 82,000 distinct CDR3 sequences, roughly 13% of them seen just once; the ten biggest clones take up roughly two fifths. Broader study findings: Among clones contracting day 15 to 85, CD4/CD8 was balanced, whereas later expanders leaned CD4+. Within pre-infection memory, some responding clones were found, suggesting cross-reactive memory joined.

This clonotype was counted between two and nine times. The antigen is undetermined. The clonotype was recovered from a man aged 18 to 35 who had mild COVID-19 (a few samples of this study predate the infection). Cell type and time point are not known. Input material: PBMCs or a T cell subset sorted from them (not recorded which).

The CDR3 is CSARISGGAWDEQFF. The CDR3 DNA is TGCAGTGCTAGAATTAGCGGGGGGGCTTGGGATGAGCAGTTCTTC. The chain recombines TRBV20-1 with TRBJ2-1; TRBD2 matches 11 bases. There are 15 residues in the CDR3. V dropped 2 bases and J dropped 8; count of bases not matched to a gene: 8. Germline CDR1 DFQATT, CDR2 SNEGSKA (reference sequence).